The 8 T cell receptor beta chains presented below share a single source sample, sequenced in a study of blood T cells in healthy people across ages. Combining a sample-barcoded 5' primer with a J-beta primer mix, a second PCR ran for roughly 6 to 12 cycles. TCRdb re-analysed the 5' RACE reads in MiXCR, keeping a single row per CDR3 protein. The table lists approximately 680,000 distinct CDR3 sequences, about a third of them singletons. Sequencing was done on a sample of blood. The receptors were gathered from a woman of 80 years or more in good health.

In regard to this clonotype: This may come from a read error, since a much larger clone is one base off. The genes are TRBV20-1 and TRBJ1-4; D might be TRBD1 (5 bases). The V gene lost 0 bases and the J gene lost 7 bases, with 12 bases spanning the gap. The CDR3 is 14 amino acids. CDR1 is DFQATT, CDR2 SNEGSKA, per germline (reference sequence). The CDR3 reads CSARDDGRAEKLFF. The CDR3 DNA is TGCAGTGCTAGAGATGATGGCAGGGCTGAAAAACTGTTTTTT.

The rearrangement uses TRBV4-3 and TRBJ2-6; 7 bases map to TRBD1. Germline CDR1 is LGHNA and CDR2 is YSLEER. The CDR3 runs to 15 residues. Trimming cost V 3 bases and J 12 bases; bases outside gene matches: 11. CDR3 residues: CASSQGRTGRGVLTF. In nucleotides, the CDR3 is TGCGCCAGCAGCCAGGGAAGGACAGGCCGCGGCGTCCTGACTTTC.

This clonotype was counted many times. V usage is TRBV29-1 and J usage is TRBJ1-2, with D possibly matching TRBD1 (6 bases). The CDR3 contains 12 residues. Germline-derived CDR1 and CDR2 are SQVTM and ANQGSEA. Between the trimmed V and J ends, which lost 3 bases and 7 bases, there was a span of 12 bases. The chain's CDR3 is CSVDRQGIGYTF. The CDR3 nucleotides read TGCAGCGTTGATCGGCAGGGGATTGGCTACACCTTC.

The rearrangement links TRBV12-3 or TRBV12-4 to TRBJ2-1; TRBD1 aligns across 7 bases. V shed 6 bases and J 4 bases; nucleotides not matched to a gene: 12. This CDR3 has 16 residues. In DNA, the CDR3 is TGTGCCAGCAGGCGGGCTGGACAGGAGGAATACAATGAGCAGTTCTTC. Its translation: CASRRAGQEEYNEQFF.

At least ten counts were recorded for this clonotype. The chain couples TRBV29-1 to TRBJ2-5, with unresolved D. The CDR3 is 11 residues long. Germline values: CDR1 SQVTM, CDR2 ANQGSEA. V shed 7 bases and J shed 5 bases, with 11 bases lying between them. Here the CDR3 reads CSATPEETQYF. The CDR3 DNA reads TGCAGCGCGACACCCGAGGAGACCCAGTACTTC.

The sample holds many counts of this clonotype. V usage is TRBV2 and J usage is TRBJ2-7, with TRBD1 matching over 12 bases. Trimming cost V 11 bases and J 1 base; bases outside gene matches: 15. Germline loops: CDR1 SNHLY, CDR2 FYNNEI. The CDR3 is 17 amino acids. The DNA for the CDR3 is TGTGCCTCCAAAGAGGGACAGGGGGCTGTGGTTTCCTACGAGCAGTACTTC. Protein sequence: CASKEGQGAVVSYEQYF.

This clonotype was detected many times. The chain is built from TRBV29-1 and TRBJ2-5, with D tentatively TRBD1 or TRBD2 (6 bases each). Germline CDR1 and CDR2: SQVTM and ANQGSEA. Trimming took 3 bases from V and 11 from J, leaving 16 bases between them. CDR3 size: 12 residues. The CDR3 DNA is TGCAGCGTTGACAGGGGATCGGGGGAGCAGTACTTC. This encodes CSVDRGSGEQYF.

As concerns this clonotype: This could be a read error, since a much larger clone is one nucleotide away. The chain carries TRBV5-1 and TRBJ2-5, with D perhaps TRBD2 (7 bases). V shed 6 bases and J shed 5 bases, with 14 bases lying between them. Germline V CDR1 and CDR2: SGHRS, YFSETQ. This CDR3 spans 13 amino acids. The CDR3 sequence: CASTRRGGETQYF. CDR3 coding DNA: TGCGCCAGCACCAGAAGGGGGGGCGAGACCCAGTACTTC. Filled out from reference TRBV5-1 and TRBJ2-5, the complete variable domain reads KAGVTQTPRYLIKTRGQQVTLSCSPISGHRSVSWYQQTPGQGLQFLFEYFSETQRNKGNFPGRFSGRQFSNSRSEMNVSTLELGDSALYLCASTRRGGETQYFGPGTRLLVL.